This T cell receptor (beta chain) was captured by sequencing in a study of blood T cell repertoires in COVID-19. Overall study: The United States, Italy and Spain were the sources of the acute and convalescent COVID-19 samples.

The protocol was immunoSEQ multiplex PCR, while the TCRdb copy is restricted to in-frame clones and leaves out a portion. The table has about 180,000 clones, roughly nine tenths seen once. Losses at the gene ends were 3 bases for V and 5 bases for J; bases not matched to a gene: 2. Germline V gene data show CDR1 as KGHSH and CDR2 as LQKENI. There are 13 residues in the CDR3. The sequence derives from a man aged 70 or older with active or convalescent COVID-19. The chain is built from TRBV18 and TRBJ2-7; 9 positions agree with TRBD1. Input material: peripheral blood. In DNA, the CDR3 is TGTGCCAGCTCACCGGACAGGGGCAACGAGCAGTACTTC. Encoded protein: CASSPDRGNEQYF.